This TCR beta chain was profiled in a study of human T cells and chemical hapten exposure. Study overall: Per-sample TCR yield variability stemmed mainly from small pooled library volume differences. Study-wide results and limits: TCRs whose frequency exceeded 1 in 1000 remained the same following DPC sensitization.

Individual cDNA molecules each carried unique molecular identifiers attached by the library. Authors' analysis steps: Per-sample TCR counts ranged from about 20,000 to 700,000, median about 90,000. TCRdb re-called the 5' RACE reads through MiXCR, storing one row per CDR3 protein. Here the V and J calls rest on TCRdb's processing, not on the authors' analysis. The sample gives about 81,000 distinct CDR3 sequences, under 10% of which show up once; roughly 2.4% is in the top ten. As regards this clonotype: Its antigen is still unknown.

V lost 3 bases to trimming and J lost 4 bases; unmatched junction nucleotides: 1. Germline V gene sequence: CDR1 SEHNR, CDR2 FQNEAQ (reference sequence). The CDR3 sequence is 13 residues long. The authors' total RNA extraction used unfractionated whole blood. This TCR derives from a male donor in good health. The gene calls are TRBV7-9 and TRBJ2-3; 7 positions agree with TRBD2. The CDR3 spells CASSLTSPDTQYF. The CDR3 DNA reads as TGTGCCAGCAGCTTGACTAGCCCAGATACGCAGTATTTT.